The rows below give T cell receptor beta chains drawn from one sample of a study of T-cell reconstitution after alpha-beta-depleted transplantation in children. Via MiXCR, TCRdb re-called the PCR reads, giving one row per CDR3 protein. The data contain some 350,000 distinct CDR3 sequences, about a sixth of them singletons. The source material was PBMCs, mostly from graft donor cells, sampled 360 days after TCRalphabeta/CD19-depleted stem cell transplant. The receptors come from a male patient aged 2-15 years who had a stem cell transplant for acute lymphoblastic leukemia, so the T cells may come from the graft donor. CDR3s include the opening cysteine and the closing phenylalanine or tryptophan. Each record gives: clone size, J gene, V gene, D gene, CDR3 protein, CDR3 DNA. A D gene is named only where the DNA matches it firmly. Clone size, where shown, is once, few, many, or a class for clones that have expanded.

. | TRBJ2-5 | TRBV30 | . | CAWSVRRGIEETQYF | TGTGCCTGGAGTGTACGGAGGGGTATTGAAGAGACCCAGTACTTC
. | TRBJ2-5 | TRBV20-1 | TRBD2 | CSARSPGTSGRYQETQYF | TGCAGTGCTCGGTCCCCCGGGACTAGCGGGCGATACCAAGAGACCCAGTACTTC
. | TRBJ2-7 | TRBV11-1 | . | CASSHYGRINYEQYF | TGTGCCAGCAGCCACTACGGGAGAATTAACTACGAGCAGTACTTC
. | TRBJ1-5 | TRBV19 | TRBD1 | CASSIEGTGDQPQHF | TGTGCCAGTAGTATAGAGGGGACAGGGGATCAGCCCCAGCATTTT
. | TRBJ2-4 | TRBV12-3/TRBV12-4 | TRBD2 | CASSLGFGGRSKNIQYF | TGTGCCAGCAGTTTAGGATTTGGCGGGAGAAGCAAAAACATTCAGTACTTC
. | TRBJ2-5 | TRBV7-2 | . | CASSPQQETQYF | TGTGCCAGCAGTCCCCAACAAGAGACCCAGTACTTC
few | TRBJ2-1 | TRBV10-3 | TRBD2 | CAISGARGIAGEGYNEQFF | TGTGCCATCAGTGGAGCAAGGGGGATAGCGGGAGAAGGATACAATGAGCAGTTCTTC
once | TRBJ2-5 | TRBV7-2 | TRBD2 | CASSREGGETQYF | TGTGCCAGCAGTAGGGAGGGAGGTGAGACCCAGTACTTC
many | TRBJ2-2 | TRBV6-5 | . | CASSYGGWDTGELFF | TGTGCCAGCAGTTACGGGGGTTGGGACACCGGGGAGCTGTTTTTT
. | TRBJ2-1 | TRBV5-1 | TRBD2 | CASSPLAGVGNEQFF | TGCGCCAGCAGCCCGTTAGCGGGAGTCGGGAATGAGCAGTTCTTC
. | TRBJ1-2 | TRBV4-1 | . | CASTARLGVTAFYGYTF | TGCGCCAGCACCGCCCGGCTGGGGGTGACAGCCTTCTATGGCTACACCTTC
. | TRBJ2-5 | TRBV3-1 | TRBD2 | CASSQGGGLIQETQYF | TGTGCCAGCAGCCAAGGCGGGGGTCTGATCCAAGAGACCCAGTACTTC
few | TRBJ2-3 | TRBV3-1 | TRBD1 | CASSQVGTVGDTQYF | TGTGCCAGCAGCCAAGTCGGGACAGTCGGCGATACGCAGTATTTT
many | TRBJ2-5 | TRBV12-3/TRBV12-4 | . | CASSYTGMETQYF | TGTGCCAGCAGTTACACAGGGATGGAGACCCAGTACTTC
many | TRBJ2-1 | TRBV20-1 | TRBD2 | CSASTSRGGLAWDNEQFF | TGCAGTGCTAGTACCTCCCGGGGGGGACTAGCGTGGGACAATGAGCAGTTCTTC
. | TRBJ1-5 | TRBV4-1 | . | CASSQDPQRNQPQHF | TGCGCCAGCAGCCAAGATCCCCAGCGCAATCAGCCCCAGCATTTT
. | TRBJ2-7 | TRBV20-1 | TRBD1 | CSALQGPAHEQYF | TGCAGTGCACTACAGGGGCCTGCTCACGAGCAGTACTTC
many | TRBJ2-3 | TRBV5-1 | TRBD2 | CASSSGTSGSTDTQYF | TGCGCCAGCAGCTCAGGGACTAGCGGGAGTACAGATACGCAGTATTTT
few | TRBJ2-7 | TRBV7-3 | . | CASESEVFYEQYF | TGTGCCAGCGAATCGGAGGTCTTCTACGAGCAGTACTTC
. | TRBJ2-2 | TRBV28 | . | CASSLTAAGELFF | TGTGCCAGCAGTTTGACGGCGGCCGGGGAGCTGTTTTTT
few | TRBJ2-1 | TRBV6-4 | TRBD2 | CASSPSAGLGGLTSGRPRDNEQFF | TGTGCCAGCAGTCCCTCTGCAGGCCTAGGGGGCCTGACTAGCGGGAGGCCCAGGGACAATGAGCAGTTCTTC
few | TRBJ2-3 | TRBV28 | . | CASSSGLITDTQYF | TGTGCCAGCAGTTCTGGACTCATAACAGATACGCAGTATTTT
. | TRBJ1-6 | TRBV4-3 | . | CASRQTGNSPLHF | TGCGCCAGCAGACAAACAGGGAATTCACCCCTCCACTTT